These 18 T cell receptor beta chains share one sample of origin, sequenced in a study of blood T cell repertoires in COVID-19. Repertoires were generated with immunoSEQ multiplex PCR, while TCRdb's copy carries only in-frame clones and drops some. The table has more than 60,000 clones, roughly nine tenths seen once. The sequencing input was peripheral blood. These receptors came from a woman older than 75 with active or convalescent COVID-19.

The V call is TRBV7-9, the J call TRBJ2-1, with a tentative D call TRBD2 (5 bases). V was clipped by 1 base and J by 9 bases, with 16 bases between them. The CDR3 contains 15 residues. Germline CDR1 reads SEHNR; CDR2 reads FQNEAQ (reference sequence). CDR3: CASSLGASRPFEQFF. The CDR3 DNA is TGTGCCAGCAGCTTAGGGGCTAGCCGACCTTTTGAGCAGTTCTTC.

The gene calls are TRBV20-1 and TRBJ2-7; D unresolved. CDR1 is DFQATT and CDR2 is SNEGSKA in the germline V gene (reference sequence). The CDR3 contains 10 residues. The ends were cut back, 5 bases at V and 6 bases at J, with 8 bases in the middle. The CDR3 region has the DNA TGCAGTGCTCGGAGCCCCGAGCAGTACTTC. Translating gives CSARSPEQYF.

The chain joins TRBV5-4 to TRBJ2-3, with 14 bases lining up with TRBD2. The CDR3 contains 15 residues. J lost 1 base, V lost 7 bases, and 2 bases had no gene match. Germline V gene data show CDR1 as SGHNT and CDR2 as YYREEE (reference sequence). The CDR3 here is CASGTSGGGTDTQYF. The DNA for the CDR3 is TGTGCCAGCGGGACTAGCGGGGGAGGCACAGATACGCAGTATTTT. The complete variable domain, with remaining parts taken from reference TRBV5-4 and TRBJ2-3, reads ETGVTQSPTHLIKTRGQQVTLRCSSQSGHNTVSWYQQALGQGPQFIFQYYREEENGRGNFPPRFSGLQFPNYSSELNVNALELDDSALYLCASGTSGGGTDTQYFGPGTRLTVL.

V and J are TRBV20-1 and TRBJ2-3; D is perhaps TRBD2 (6 bases). This CDR3 has 11 amino acids. Germline V gene data show CDR1 as DFQATT and CDR2 as SNEGSKA (reference sequence). Trimming pared 3 bases from V and 11 bases from J, leaving 12 bases between. For the CDR3, the DNA is TGCAGTGCTAGCCCCAGGGACTTGCAGTATTTT. It codes for CSASPRDLQYF.

The chain is built from TRBV19 and TRBJ2-7, with TRBD1 as a possible D gene (5 bases). V was shortened by 1 base and J by 1 base, with 11 bases between the two germline ends. The CDR3 sequence is 15 residues long. Germline CDR1 reads LNHDA; CDR2 reads SQIVND (reference sequence). CDR3: CASSIGPGPSYEQYF. CDR3 nucleotide sequence: TGTGCCAGTAGTATAGGGCCAGGGCCTTCCTACGAGCAGTACTTC.

The rearrangement links TRBV4-3 to TRBJ1-2, with 11 bases matching TRBD1. The V gene end was trimmed by 2 bases and the J gene end by 5 bases; junction bases not matched to a gene: 13. There are 18 residues in the CDR3. Germline CDR1 reads LGHNA; CDR2 reads YSLEER. The CDR3 here is CASSQNYNAGTGGYGYTF. Written as DNA, the CDR3 is TGCGCCAGCAGCCAAAATTATAACGCCGGGACAGGGGGTTATGGCTACACCTTC.

The V gene is TRBV10-1, the J gene TRBJ2-5; D may be TRBD2 (6 bases). V lost 6 bases and J 7 bases, leaving 15 bases between the germline ends. This CDR3 has 13 amino acids. Germline assignment: CDR1 WNHNN and CDR2 SYGVQD (reference sequence). The CDR3 here is CASSPSVLGTQYF. The DNA of the CDR3 is TGCGCCAGCAGCCCTAGCGTTTTAGGGACCCAGTACTTC.

The chain is built from TRBV23-1 and TRBJ1-5; D is possibly TRBD1 (5 bases). TRBV23-1 is an open reading frame, and its role is uncertain. Trimming took off 7 bases at V and 6 bases at J, with 22 bases between the two ends. The CDR3 runs to 16 residues. CDR3 nucleotide sequence: TGCGCCAGCACCTTCCGAGGCCAAAGGGGAGGTCAGCCCCAGCATTTT. It codes for CASTFRGQRGGQPQHF.

Comments on this clone: The sample holds other DNA sequences that translate to the same CDR3. The V gene is TRBV7-2, the J gene TRBJ2-2, with 10 bases aligning to TRBD2. V shed 3 bases and J 6 bases; nucleotides not matched to a gene: 4. Per germline, CDR1 SGHTA and CDR2 FQGNSA. The CDR3 is 15 residues long. Written as DNA, the CDR3 is TGTGCCAGCAGCTTGCGGCTAGCGGGAGCCGGGGAGCTGTTTTTT. Its protein product is CASSLRLAGAGELFF.

Note on this clone: Different DNA sequences within this sample yield the same CDR3. This chain connects TRBV20-1 to TRBJ2-7; possibly TRBD2 for D (5 bases). The CDR3 is made up of 11 amino acids. The V gene's germline CDR1 is DFQATT and CDR2 SNEGSKA (reference sequence). Trimming removed 3 bases from V and 4 bases from J, with 7 bases in between. The CDR3 DNA reads TGCAGTGCTAGCGGGGAGTACGAGCAGTACTTC. Its translation is CSASGEYEQYF.

In nucleotides, the CDR3 is TGCGCCAGCAGCCATGTAGCGGGGGGCCTTAGCACAGATACGCAGTATTTT. It yields the protein CASSHVAGGLSTDTQYF. The chain uses TRBV4-3 and TRBJ2-3, with 10 positions matching TRBD2. Trimming took 3 bases from V and 0 from J; bases not matched to a gene: 6. Germline V gene sequence: CDR1 LGHNA, CDR2 YSLEER. The CDR3 is 17 amino acids.

V is TRBV2 and J is TRBJ2-7, with D perhaps TRBD1 (6 bases). The V gene lost 3 bases and the J gene lost 6 bases, with 9 bases spanning the gap. Germline assignment: CDR1 SNHLY and CDR2 FYNNEI. This CDR3 spans 12 amino acids. The CDR3 region has the DNA TGTGCCAGCAGTGAGGCAGGGGTCGAGCAGTACTTC. It specifies CASSEAGVEQYF.

This clone was seen once. The V gene is TRBV29-1, the J gene TRBJ2-7; 11 bases are a match to TRBD2. The CDR3 has 14 amino acids. Germline V CDR1 and CDR2: SQVTM, ANQGSEA. Germline trimming cut 7 bases from V and 5 bases from J; bases unmatched to any gene: 10. As DNA, the CDR3 is TGCAGCGCCTCTTCAGGGGGACTAGCGGACGAGCAGTACTTC. As protein: CSASSGGLADEQYF.

The rearrangement joins TRBV27 to TRBJ1-4; 8 bases map to TRBD1. V lost 8 bases and J lost 8; bases outside the gene matches: 7. This CDR3 is 13 amino acids long. Germline V gene lookup returns CDR1 MNHEY and CDR2 SMNVEV (reference sequence). This chain's CDR3 is CASRTGWGEKLFF. CDR3 DNA: TGTGCCAGCCGGACAGGGTGGGGGGAAAAACTGTTTTTT.

The chain uses TRBV28 and TRBJ2-2; possible D gene TRBD1, 7 bases. Trimming took 11 bases from V and 0 from J, leaving 10 bases between them. The CDR3 spans 13 residues. Per germline, CDR1 MDHEN and CDR2 SYDVKM. CDR3 DNA sequence: TGTGCCCTCAGGGGGGCGAACACCGGGGAGCTGTTTTTT. Its protein product is CALRGANTGELFF.

The chain joins TRBV6-4 to TRBJ2-7; D ambiguous. The germline V gene encodes CDR1 MRHNA and CDR2 SNTAGT. The CDR3 consists of 11 residues. Between the trimmed V and J ends, which lost 6 bases and 9 bases, there was a span of 12 bases. The chain's CDR3 is CASSPERGQYF. The CDR3, as DNA: TGTGCCAGCAGCCCCGAGCGAGGGCAGTACTTC.

The DNA of the CDR3 is TGTGCCAGCAGATTCGTAGCGGGAGGTTTGTACGAGCAGTACTTC. This gives the protein CASRFVAGGLYEQYF. V usage is TRBV27 and J usage is TRBJ2-7, with TRBD2 matching 10 bases. J was trimmed by 4 bases and V by 6 bases; bases with no gene match: 9. The CDR3 is 15 residues long. Germline V gene data show CDR1 as MNHEY and CDR2 as SMNVEV (reference sequence).

The rearrangement uses TRBV27 and TRBJ2-7, with 7 bases fitting TRBD2. Trimming removed 3 bases from V and 0 bases from J; junction bases left unmatched: 5. The CDR3 covers 15 residues. The germline V gene encodes CDR1 MNHEY and CDR2 SMNVEV (reference sequence). As DNA, the CDR3 is TGTGCCAGCAGTTTGTTGCGGGGGAGCTCCTACGAGCAGTACTTC. Translating it yields CASSLLRGSSYEQYF.